This T cell receptor (beta chain) was captured by sequencing in a study of blood T cell repertoires in COVID-19. Study as a whole: Sites across the United States, Italy and Spain contributed samples from acute and convalescent COVID-19. T cells, B-cell-depleted T cells, or PBMCs supplied cDNA or gDNA.

This clone is medium-sized by share. In the source study's methods: For nucleated cells, counts were estimated from reference gene primer amplification. Sequencing used immunoSEQ multiplex PCR; TCRdb keeps in-frame clones, though not all of them. V, J and clone size were drawn from that table, and D and trimming were deduced from the DNA. The sample lists about 160,000 clones; 70% to 90% were seen once. The CDR3 consists of 15 residues. Trimming took off 5 bases at V and 7 bases at J, with 15 bases between the two ends. Germline V gives CDR1 MNHEY, CDR2 SMNVEV (reference sequence). The clonotype originates from a man in his fifties or sixties with active or convalescent COVID-19. Sample: peripheral blood. The V and J genes are TRBV27 and TRBJ1-6; maybe TRBD1 (6 bases). The CDR3, as DNA: TGTGCCAGCAGTCCACCCCGGACAGTCAATTCACCCCTCCACTTT. Protein sequence: CASSPPRTVNSPLHF.